Described below is a single T cell receptor beta chain sequence and its context. The antigen this receptor binds is unknown. Base-call qualities are not available, and no considerably larger clone is one nucleotide away. The data originate from a study of blood T cell repertoires in COVID-19 (dated by TCRdb to about 2020). Notes on the research overall: Samples from collaborators originated in the United States, Italy and Spain and spanned both the acute and convalescent phases of COVID-19. The material from the prospective study consisted of cDNA or gDNA derived from T cells, B-cell-depleted T cells, or PBMCs. Subjects who had been exposed to COVID-19, were actively infected with it, or had recovered from it provided the deeply sampled blood TCRbeta repertoires that made up the dataset. A freely available public database, intended as a resource for researchers studying the immune response to SARS-CoV-2, is where the repertoires were released. Samples were obtained from the ongoing ImmuneRACE study (first 160 participants) and from 1,254 subjects provided by 6 global collaborators. Nearly every sample came with metadata listing a de-identified subject ID, COVID-19 status, age in years and sex. HLA class I and class II types, where available, came from metadata supplied by the sample provider rather than from assay-based typing.

TCRbeta CDR3 regions were amplified from genomic DNA using the immunoSEQ Assay, a bias-controlled multiplex PCR. Per the authors' processing: The number of nucleated cells in each sample was estimated by amplification of reference gene primers within the assay. Sequence reads were collapsed and filtered to measure the absolute abundance of every unique TCRbeta CDR3 rearrangement. For each sample, productive Simpson clonality was calculated as the square root of Simpson's diversity index over productive rearrangements. Here the immuneACCESS table is served through TCRdb, limited to in-frame sequences with V and J called. Missing clones are a known gap in these copies; in checked studies unresolved V genes cover under half, and the rest lacks a known reason. V and J calls and clone size are those listed in that table; D and trimming were worked out from the DNA. Within this sample are approximately 26,000 clones, with roughly 80% of them counted one time only. Around 2% of the sample goes to the ten largest clones.

Collaborating institutions collected whole blood in K2EDTA tubes following their own protocols. For TCRbeta analysis, collaborators shipped samples as frozen whole blood, isolated PBMCs, or DNA extracted from either of those sample types. The investigation overall reported the following: Clinical and demographic metadata were provided uncurated, with the amount varying by source and participant.

Ends trimmed: V by 3 bases, J by 7 bases; bases unmatched to a gene: 4. Counted from cysteine to phenylalanine, this CDR3 has 13 amino acids. Only CDR3 DNA remains: 39 bases, in frame from the first base. Reading the germline V gene gives CDR1 MDHEN and CDR2 SYDVKM. This sequence was found in an older man with active or convalescent COVID-19. Rearrangement joined TRBV28 to TRBJ1-2, and TRBD1 matches 8 of the central bases. The sequenced material came from peripheral blood. In nucleotides, the sequence is TGTGCCAGCAGTTTTCCAGGGGGCGGTGGCTACACCTTC. This yields the protein CASSFPGGGGYTF.